This T cell receptor (beta chain) was recovered during a study of blood T cell repertoires in COVID-19. Measured with immunoSEQ multiplex PCR; TCRdb has only the in-frame clones, and not every one. Among 40,000 to 45,000 clones listed, under 90% were seen once. V was cut by 2 bases and J by 6 bases, with 7 bases left in between. CDR1 is SEHNR and CDR2 is FQNEAQ in the germline V gene (reference sequence). The CDR3 contains 13 residues. V gene TRBV7-9 combines with J gene TRBJ2-2; possible D gene TRBD2, 5 bases. The sequencing sample was made of peripheral blood. This sequence originates from a man aged 50-59 years with active COVID-19. CDR3 nucleotides: TGTGCCAGCAGCTTACGGAGGCCCGGGGAGCTGTTTTTT. It translates to CASSLRRPGELFF.